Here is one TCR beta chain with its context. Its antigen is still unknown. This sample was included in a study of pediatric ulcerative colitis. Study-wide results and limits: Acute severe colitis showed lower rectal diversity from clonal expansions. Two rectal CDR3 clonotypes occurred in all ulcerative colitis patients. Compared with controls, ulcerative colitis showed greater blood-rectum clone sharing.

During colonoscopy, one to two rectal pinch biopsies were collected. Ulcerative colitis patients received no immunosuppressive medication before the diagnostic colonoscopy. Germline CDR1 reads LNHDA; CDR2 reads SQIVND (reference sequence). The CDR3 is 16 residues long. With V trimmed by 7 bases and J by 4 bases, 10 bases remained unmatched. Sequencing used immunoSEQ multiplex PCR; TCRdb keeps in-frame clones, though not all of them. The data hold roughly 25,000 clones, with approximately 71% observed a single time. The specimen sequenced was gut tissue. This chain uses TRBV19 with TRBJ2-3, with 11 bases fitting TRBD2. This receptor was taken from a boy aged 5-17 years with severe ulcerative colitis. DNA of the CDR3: TGTGCCAGTACTCCGATCTTAGCGGGAGGGCCAGATACGCAGTATTTT. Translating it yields CASTPILAGGPDTQYF.